Listed below are T cell receptor beta chains from one sample, sequenced in a study of T cell responses to AZD1222 COVID-19 vaccine. Some clones are missing from TCRdb's copy, which holds only in-frame ones; the method was immunoSEQ multiplex PCR. Seen here are about 79,000 clones, around 89% observed once, and the top ten hold 25% to 35%. The material was peripheral blood, obtained 28 days after the second AZD1222 dose. Receptor source: an adult who received the AZD1222 COVID-19 vaccine. Both conserved end residues are part of each CDR3. Expanded clones get a size class; other rows say once, few or many, or leave the size out.

>.|TRBJ1-2|TRBV28
CASRWTVLNSGYTF
>.|TRBJ2-2|TRBV18
CASSPRTGGNTGELFF
>.|TRBJ2-1|TRBV7-9
CASSWGAGPYNEQFF
>once|TRBJ2-2|TRBV10-3
CAISEAEDLANTGELFF
>once|TRBJ2-3|TRBV5-4
CASSFGRENTDTQYF
>.|TRBJ1-1|TRBV20-1
CSAPGETEAFF
>once|TRBJ1-2|TRBV20-1
CSASRGYGYTF
>.|TRBJ2-2|TRBV5-4
CASSFERGNTGELFF
>.|TRBJ1-3|TRBV3-1/TRBV3-2
CASSQAGVSGSGNTIYF
>.|TRBJ2-2|TRBV2
CASGTSGRGELFF
>.|TRBJ1-5|TRBV19
CASSADSRKPQHF
>.|TRBJ1-5|TRBV19
CASSIATGFQPQHF
>.|TRBJ1-4|TRBV4-1
CASSQETGVGEKLFF
>few|TRBJ1-1|TRBV7-8
CASSLGTGINTEAFF
>.|TRBJ1-1|TRBV10-1
CASSEWTGGTEAFF
>once|TRBJ1-3|TRBV28
CASSLPAEVGNTIYF
>.|TRBJ2-5|TRBV12-5
CASGLGQGETQYF
>.|TRBJ1-5|TRBV5-1
CASSWTGQYNQPQHF
>few|TRBJ1-5|TRBV5-4
CASSLSGQGTQHF
>.|TRBJ2-5|TRBV4-3
CASSQGQMGQTQYF
>.|TRBJ2-3|TRBV3-1/TRBV3-2
CASSPFGTDTQYF
>.|TRBJ2-2|TRBV6-5
CASIRESTGELFF
>.|TRBJ2-6|TRBV5-4
CASSSGGQGPRGANVLTF
>.|TRBJ1-5|TRBV19
CASSVDRADQPQHF
>.|TRBJ2-4|TRBV2
CASSARGLRIAKNIQYF
>.|TRBJ2-7|TRBV7-9
CASSLGGLAGEQYF
>once|TRBJ1-1|TRBV5-8
CASRDRTAGVAFF
>.|TRBJ1-3|TRBV5-1
CASSPWDGRFGNTIYF
>once|TRBJ1-4|TRBV30
CAWSVGPGSRREKLFF
>once|TRBJ2-7|TRBV21-1
CASNNRGLPTEQYF
>.|TRBJ2-1|TRBV6-5
CASSTGTGNNEQFF
>.|TRBJ1-5|TRBV6-5
CASTETGAGVAQHF
>.|TRBJ1-5|TRBV27
CASSLYREGNQPQHF
>.|TRBJ1-2|TRBV5-4
CASSLGDRGGYGYTF
>.|TRBJ2-7|TRBV28
CASTSPGTGVEQYF
>.|TRBJ2-7|TRBV5-4
CASSLAAGGYEQYF
>.|TRBJ1-1|TRBV6-5
CASSYRRTAKNTEAFF
>.|TRBJ2-2|TRBV7-3
CASSPSTTSGNTGELFF
>.|TRBJ1-2|TRBV28
CASSPPRGRNYGYTF